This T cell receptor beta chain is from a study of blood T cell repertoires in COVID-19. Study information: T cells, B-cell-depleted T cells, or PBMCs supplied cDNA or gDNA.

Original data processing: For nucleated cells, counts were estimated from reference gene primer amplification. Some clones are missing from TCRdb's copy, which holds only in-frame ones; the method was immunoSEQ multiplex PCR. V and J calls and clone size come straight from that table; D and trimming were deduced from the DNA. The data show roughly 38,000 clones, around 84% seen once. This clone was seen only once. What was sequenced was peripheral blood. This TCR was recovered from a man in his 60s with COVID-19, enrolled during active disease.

CDR3 nucleotide sequence: TGCGCCAGCAGCCACCGACAGGGGGCCTTGAACACTGAAGCTTTCTTT. This codes for CASSHRQGALNTEAFF. J is TRBJ1-1 and V is TRBV4-3, with 10 nucleotides matching TRBD1. CDR3 size: 16 residues. Germline loops: CDR1 LGHNA, CDR2 YSLEER. The V gene end was trimmed by 3 bases and the J gene end by 0 bases; junction bases not matched to a gene: 4.